This TCR beta chain was sequenced during a study of cytotoxic CD8 clonotypes in ibrutinib-treated CLL. This clone came up a few times. Its target is not known. Notes on the study in general: Once treatment began, public clonotypes, which were uncommon, contracted or stayed stable. Clonality went up at the time of ibrutinib response, stayed stable in sustained remission, and later dropped back toward its baseline level at progression. Baseline clonality, above age-matched healthy donor levels, tracked circulating CD8+ T-cell counts.

The targeted sequencing depth was 1 in 200,000 to 1 in 1 million T cells. Produced via immunoSEQ multiplex PCR; TCRdb's table is partial and in-frame only. The sample consists of tens of thousands of clones, approximately 75% of them appearing once. The sequenced sample was PBMCs, obtained after 12 months of ibrutinib treatment. The TCR sequence derives from a human donor with chronic lymphocytic leukemia.

This CDR3 is CASSQDLSQGADQPQHF. CDR3 DNA: TGTGCCAGCAGCCAGGATCTCAGTCAGGGGGCTGATCAGCCCCAGCATTTT. This rearrangement joins TRBV4-2 to TRBJ1-5, with 8 bases that match TRBD1. Germline CDR1 LGHNA, CDR2 YNFKEQ. V shed 3 bases and J 5 bases; nucleotides not matched to a gene: 12. There are 17 residues in the CDR3.